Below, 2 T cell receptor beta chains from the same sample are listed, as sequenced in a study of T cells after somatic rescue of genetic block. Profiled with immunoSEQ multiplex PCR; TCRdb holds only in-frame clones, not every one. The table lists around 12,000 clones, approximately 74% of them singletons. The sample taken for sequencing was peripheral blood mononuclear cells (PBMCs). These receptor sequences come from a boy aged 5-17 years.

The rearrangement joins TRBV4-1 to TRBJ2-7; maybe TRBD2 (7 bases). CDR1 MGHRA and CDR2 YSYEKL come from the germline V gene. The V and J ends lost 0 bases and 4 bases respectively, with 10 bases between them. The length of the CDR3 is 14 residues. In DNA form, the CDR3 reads TGCGCCAGCAGCCAAGAAGGGGGGGTTTACGAGCAGTACTTC. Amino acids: CASSQEGGVYEQYF.

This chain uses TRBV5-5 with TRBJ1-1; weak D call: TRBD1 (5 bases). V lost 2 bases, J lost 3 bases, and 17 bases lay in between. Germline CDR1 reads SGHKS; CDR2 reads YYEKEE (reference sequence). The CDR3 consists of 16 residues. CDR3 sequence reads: CASSFLSPGTDTEAFF. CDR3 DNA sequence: TGTGCCAGCAGCTTCTTAAGCCCAGGGACCGACACTGAAGCTTTCTTT.